This T cell receptor beta chain is drawn from a study of cytotoxic CD8 clonotypes in ibrutinib-treated CLL. Study-wide background: Researchers reported under twelve relapsed/refractory and 15 treatment-naive patients, 17 of them IGHV unmutated. Recorded responses included 25 or so partial and 2 complete; following median around 68 months, approximately 14 stayed remitted and some 12 progressed. Productive templates per sample averaged nearly 260,000; productive rearrangements, 80,000 to 95,000.

About this clone: Its antigen is unidentified.

This table comes from immunoSEQ multiplex PCR, and its TCRdb copy is limited to in-frame clones, with some not included. The data contain more than 140,000 clones, about 80% of them seen just once; the ten biggest clones take up around a quarter. General observations from the study: Clonality rose at ibrutinib response, held steady in sustained remission, and fell toward baseline at progression.

This CDR3 region has 13 residues. The V gene's germline CDR1 is SGHNT and CDR2 YYREEE (reference sequence). The V end was cut by 1 base, the J end by 5 bases, with 9 bases between. The chain carries TRBV5-4 and TRBJ2-5; the D gene could be TRBD1 or TRBD2 (6 bases each). This TCR was recovered from a human donor with chronic lymphocytic leukemia. This material consisted of PBMCs, taken after 12 months of ibrutinib treatment. Here the CDR3 DNA reads TGTGCCAGCAGCTTGCCGGGGGCGGAGACCCAGTACTTC. Encoded protein: CASSLPGAETQYF.